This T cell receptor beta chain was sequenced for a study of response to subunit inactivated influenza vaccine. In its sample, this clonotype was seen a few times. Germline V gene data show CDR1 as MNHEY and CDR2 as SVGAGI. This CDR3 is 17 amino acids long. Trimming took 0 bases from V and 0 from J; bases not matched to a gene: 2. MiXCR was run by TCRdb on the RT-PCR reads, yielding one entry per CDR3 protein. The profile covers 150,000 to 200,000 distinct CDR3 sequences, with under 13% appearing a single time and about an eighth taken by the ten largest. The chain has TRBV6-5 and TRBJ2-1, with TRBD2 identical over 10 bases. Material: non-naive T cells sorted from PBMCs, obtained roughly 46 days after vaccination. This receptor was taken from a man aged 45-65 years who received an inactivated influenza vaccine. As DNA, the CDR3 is TGTGCCAGCAGTTACTCGTCTAGCGGGAGCTCCTACAATGAGCAGTTCTTC. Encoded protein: CASSYSSSGSSYNEQFF.